The T cell receptor beta chain described here comes from a study of T cells in tuberculosis. With respect to this clone: Its antigen is not known.

Each donor contributed about 110,000 T cells on average, unsorted. The ends lost 4 bases at V and 2 bases at J; junction bases unmatched: 14. The germline CDR1 and CDR2 sequences are KGHSH and LQKENI. This CDR3 has 17 amino acids. Sequencing used immunoSEQ multiplex PCR; TCRdb keeps in-frame clones, though not all of them. The sample yields 30,000 to 35,000 clones, roughly nine tenths seen once. Study-level results: Shorter CDR3-alpha in active tuberculosis partly drove smaller distances.

The clonotype comes from a donor between 10 and 35 years old with latent tuberculosis or without tuberculosis infection. Sequencing was done on a sample of PBMCs. The rearrangement links TRBV18 to TRBJ2-7; the match to TRBD1 covers 7 bases. CDR3: CASSRDMTGKVAYEQYF. CDR3 nucleotides: TGTGCCAGCTCACGCGACATGACAGGGAAGGTTGCCTACGAGCAGTACTTC.